These 3 T cell receptor beta chains were all obtained from the same sample, sequenced in a study of blood T cells in healthy people across ages. Using a J-beta primer mix together with a sample-barcoded 5' primer, a second PCR was run for about 6 to 12 cycles. TCRdb analysed the 5' RACE reads with MiXCR anew, one entry per CDR3 protein. The sample has fewer than 1,000,000 distinct CDR3 sequences; less than 60% are singletons. Sequenced material: blood. The receptors here all came from an older man in good health.

This chain uses TRBV6-1 with TRBJ1-6; D is uncertain. Germline V gene lookup returns CDR1 MNHNS and CDR2 SASEGT. V was cut by 8 bases and J by 7 bases, with 12 bases left in between. The CDR3 is 13 residues long. In nucleotides, the CDR3 is TGTGCCAGCGTCGGGGTCAGGAATTCACCCCTCCACTTT. It translates to CASVGVRNSPLHF.

The chain is built from TRBV3-1 and TRBJ2-1; 14 bases line up with TRBD2. From germline, CDR1 is LGHDT and CDR2 YNNKEL (reference sequence). The J segment lost 10 bases and the V segment lost 3 bases, leaving 8 bases of the junction unmatched. The CDR3 runs 16 residues. This chain's CDR3 is CASSHLGTSGSNEQFF. CDR3 in DNA: TGTGCCAGCAGCCATCTAGGGACTAGCGGGAGCAACGAGCAGTTCTTC.

This clonotype was observed many times. This chain uses TRBV7-2 with TRBJ2-5; 12 nucleotides line up with TRBD2. The CDR3 has 16 amino acids. Germline CDR1 reads SGHTA; CDR2 reads FQGNSA. The J segment lost 4 bases and the V segment lost 5 bases, leaving 8 bases of the junction unmatched. CDR3 region: CASSPRTSGTSETQYF. DNA for the CDR3: TGTGCCAGCAGCCCTCGGACTAGCGGGACCTCAGAGACCCAGTACTTC.